This T cell receptor beta chain emerged from a study of CD8 T cells in ankylosing spondylitis. Findings and caveats of the study: For ankylosing spondylitis blood, a TCR beta motif of 7 to 9 highly homologous variants appeared characteristic.

Germline trimming cut 5 bases from V and 2 bases from J; bases unmatched to any gene: 9. The CDR3 is made up of 15 amino acids. Germline CDR1 MDHEN, CDR2 SYDVKM. Points on this clonotype: Its specificity is unknown.

TCRdb used MiXCR to reprocess the 5' RACE reads, holding one entry per CDR3 protein. This table has a few hundred thousand distinct CDR3 sequences, 20% to 25% appearing once. Specimen: blood, either unsorted or a sorted T cell fraction (not recorded which). The receptor's source is a male donor with ankylosing spondylitis. V gene TRBV28 combines with J gene TRBJ2-7; TRBD1 agrees at 7 bases. CDR3 DNA sequence: TGTGCCAGCAGTCCGCCGGGACAGAGACCCTACGAGCAGTACTTC. Translated, it gives CASSPPGQRPYEQYF.